This TCR beta chain is drawn from a study of a mutant IDH1 vaccine in newly diagnosed glioma. Points from the study as a whole: Across multiple MHC alleles, 93.3% of patients had vaccine-induced responses.

Time point reported: week 11, during vaccination. Topical imiquimod accompanied each vaccine dose, which consisted of 300 ug of mutant IDH1 20-mer peptide. A remark on this clone: What it binds is not known.

Data came from immunoSEQ multiplex PCR; TCRdb stores just in-frame clones and leaves some out. This repertoire shows some 120,000 clones, about 80% found once; its top ten account for 5% to 6%. The CDR3 sequence is 16 residues long. Between the trimmed V and J ends, which lost 3 bases and 0 bases, there was a span of 13 bases. Germline CDR1 is SGHAT and CDR2 is FQDESV (reference sequence). This material consisted of PBMCs, taken from a glioma patient whose treatment included an IDH1 peptide vaccine. The clonotype comes from a man in his forties with glioma. The rearrangement links TRBV11-1 to TRBJ2-3; no clear D gene. The CDR3: CASSLTARSSTDTQYF. Written as DNA, the CDR3 is TGTGCCAGCAGCTTGACTGCAAGGTCTAGCACAGATACGCAGTATTTT.